A single TCR beta chain is shown here with its context. CDR3 length: 14 residues. The germline V and J ends were trimmed by 4 bases and 0 bases, with 7 bases remaining between them. The germline V gene has CDR1 MDHEN and CDR2 SYDVKM. This sample was taken from a study of blood T cell repertoires in COVID-19. Per the authors' pipeline: Cell counts per sample came from amplifying reference gene primers. The table came from immunoSEQ multiplex PCR; TCRdb's copy has only in-frame clones and leaves some out. That table supplies the V and J calls and clone size; D and trimming were determined from the DNA. The profile shows 260,000 or so clones, 85% of them singletons. The recovered donors of Cohort 3 showed two negative PCRs, clearance, or symptom resolution.

Sequences were obtained from PBMCs or T cells enriched from blood (not recorded which). The chain links TRBV28 to TRBJ1-3; D not resolved. The TCR comes from a woman in her forties or fifties who had recovered from COVID-19. The CDR3 region has the DNA TGTGCCAGCAGTTCAAGAGGCTCTGGAAACACCATATATTTT. The encoded protein is CASSSRGSGNTIYF.